This T cell receptor beta chain was sequenced in a study of T cells in Graves' hyperthyroidism and ophthalmopathy. This clonotype was picked up many times. The antigen is not known. The study's findings and limits: Most thyroid clonotypes expanded above 0.001 appeared in blood too.

Authors of the study amplified TCR beta CDR3 regions from RNA transcripts. First-round RT-PCR targeting the TCR CDR3 was performed with the HTBI primer set. TCRdb recomputed calls from the multiplex PCR reads with MiXCR, one row per CDR3 protein. The sample has roughly 250,000 distinct CDR3 sequences, over 15% seen once. Germline V lookup: CDR1 SGHRS, CDR2 YFSETQ. This CDR3 region has 12 residues. V was cut by 4 bases and J by 9 bases, with 13 bases left in between. Diagnosing involved the use of clinical symptoms, serum thyroxine and TRAb, thyroid ultrasound and orbital computed tomography. PBMCs were derived from 10 ml fresh peripheral blood.

Sequenced input: blood. The receptor's source is a woman under 30 with Graves' ophthalmopathy. The chain couples TRBV5-1 to TRBJ1-1; no definite D call. CDR3 residues: CASSPGDYQAFF. The CDR3 nucleotides are TGCGCCAGCAGCCCGGGCGACTACCAAGCTTTCTTT.